The present T cell receptor beta chain was sequenced within a study of Ad26.COV2.S vaccination and SARS-CoV-2 variants (dated by TCRdb to the early 2020s). For the study in its entirety: Vaccine-arm donors came from COV1001, a multicentre, randomized, double-blind, placebo-controlled phase I-IIa trial of Ad26.COV2.S in healthy adults. Ad26.COV2.S was administered intramuscularly at 5 x 10^10 or 1 x 10^11 viral particles, either as a single shot or as two shots given 56 days apart. The specificity and breadth of SARS-CoV-2-reactive T cell receptors after Ad26.COV2.S vaccination were assessed by TCRbeta repertoire sequencing. Investigators did not know the trial group allocation while performing experiments and assessing outcomes. Trial participants were randomized into five groups of five: low-dose or high-dose Ad26.COV2.S given once or twice, or placebo on both occasions. A total of about 30 samples were included in the TCR-sequenced set, comprising roughly 20 Ad26.COV2.S vaccine recipients, 5 placebo recipients and 8 SARS-CoV-2 convalescent individuals. Beyond this particular receptor, the publication reports: The authors noted that the TCR breadth and depth analyses may have underestimated total T cell responses. Comparable non-spike TCR breadth was observed between vaccine and placebo recipients, consistent with only spike being contained in the vaccine. Substantial breadth of spike-specific CD8+ and CD4+ T cell responses was reported after vaccination. The study was not powered to compare responses between vaccine doses or regimens. Compared with placebo recipients, Ad26.COV2.S recipients showed higher spike-specific TCR breadth (P = 0.0014).

The immunoSEQ Assay was the method used to sequence TCRbeta CDR3 regions. After extraction, genomic DNA underwent amplification by bias-controlled multiplex PCR, followed by high-throughput sequencing. Per the original workflow: Collapsing and filtering of sequences were performed to quantify the absolute abundance of each unique TCRbeta CDR3 region. T cell fraction was estimated by normalizing TCRbeta template counts to usable DNA, with usable DNA measured through amplification of reference genes found in all nucleated cells. Repertoire TCRs were annotated as SARS-CoV-2-specific when V gene, CDR3 amino acid sequence and J gene were exactly matched to a known reactive TCR set. MIRA supplied the reference SARS-CoV-2 TCR set, which was filtered for enrichment in COVID-19-positive ImmuneCODE repertoires so that public or cross-reactive TCRs were removed. Based on the MIRA antigens, annotated TCRs were further analysed at the level of specific ORF or position within ORF. Breadth was defined as the number of annotated unique rearrangements divided by the total number of unique productive rearrangements, and depth was defined as the summed frequency of the annotated unique rearrangements. Group comparisons of TCR breadth used two-sided Wilcoxon rank-sum tests. TCRdb obtained this table from immuneACCESS and retained in-frame rearrangements with V and J assigned. These tables miss some clones; where compared with another copy, unresolved V genes account for less than half of the shortfall, and the remainder is unexplained. That table supplies the V and J calls and clone size; D and trimming were determined from the DNA. The sample table shows roughly 390,000 clones, and about nine tenths are seen once. Under 3.5% of the sample is in the top ten clones.

V is reduced by 3 bases and J by 8 bases, leaving a spacing of 13 bases between them. From the cysteine up to the phenylalanine, the CDR3 has a length of 13 residues. CDR3 DNA only is kept here, 39 bases in frame from base 1. This clone was recorded once. Its antigen is unknown. No base qualities exist here, and no much larger clone lies one base off it. According to the study, the label for this sample's treatment or condition signals: roughly 18 received Ad26.COV2.S at low or high dose, single or two shots; about five received placebo; per-sample allocation not given. For vaccine and placebo recipients, repertoires were sequenced using samples collected on day 63 after the first injection. Between 29 July and 7 August 2020, Cohort 1b enrolled approximately 26 adults aged 18-55 years at one site in Boston, USA. Ad26.COV2.S consisted of a replication-incompetent adenovirus type 26 vector by which a prefusion-stabilized SARS-CoV-2 spike protein from the original Wuhan strain was expressed.

The chain employs TRBV12-3 or TRBV12-4 and TRBJ1-2; the D gene assignment is ambiguous. The starting material was peripheral blood, obtained in a trial of Ad26.COV2.S vaccine versus placebo. This TCR came from a person between 18 and 65 years old who received the Ad26.COV2.S COVID-19 vaccine or a placebo. At the DNA level, the sequence is TGTGCCAGCAGTTTCTCCCGAGATGGGGGCTACACCTTC. Protein translation: CASSFSRDGGYTF.